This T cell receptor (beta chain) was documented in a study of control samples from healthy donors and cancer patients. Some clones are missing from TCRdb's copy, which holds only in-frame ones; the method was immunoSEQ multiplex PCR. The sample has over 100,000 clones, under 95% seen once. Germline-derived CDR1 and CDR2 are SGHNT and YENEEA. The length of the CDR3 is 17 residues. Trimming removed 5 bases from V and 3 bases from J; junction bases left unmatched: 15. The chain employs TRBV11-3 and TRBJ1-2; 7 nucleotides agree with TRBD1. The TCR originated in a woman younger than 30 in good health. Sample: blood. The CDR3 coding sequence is TGTGCCAGCAGCCTTCGGACAGGAAGGGGGCCAGACTATGGCTACACCTTC. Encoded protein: CASSLRTGRGPDYGYTF.